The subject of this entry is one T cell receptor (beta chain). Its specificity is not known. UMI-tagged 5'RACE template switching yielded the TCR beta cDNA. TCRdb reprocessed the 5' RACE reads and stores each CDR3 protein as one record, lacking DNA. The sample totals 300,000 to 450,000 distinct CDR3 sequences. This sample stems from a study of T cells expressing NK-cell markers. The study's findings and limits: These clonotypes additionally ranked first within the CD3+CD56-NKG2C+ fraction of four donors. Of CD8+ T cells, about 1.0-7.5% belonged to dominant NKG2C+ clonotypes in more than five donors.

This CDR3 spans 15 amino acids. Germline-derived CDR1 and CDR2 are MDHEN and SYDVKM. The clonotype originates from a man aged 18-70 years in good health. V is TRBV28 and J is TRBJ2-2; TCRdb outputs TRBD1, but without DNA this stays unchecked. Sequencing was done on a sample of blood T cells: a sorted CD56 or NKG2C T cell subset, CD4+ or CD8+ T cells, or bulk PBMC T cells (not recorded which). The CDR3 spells CASMRTAGYTGELFF.